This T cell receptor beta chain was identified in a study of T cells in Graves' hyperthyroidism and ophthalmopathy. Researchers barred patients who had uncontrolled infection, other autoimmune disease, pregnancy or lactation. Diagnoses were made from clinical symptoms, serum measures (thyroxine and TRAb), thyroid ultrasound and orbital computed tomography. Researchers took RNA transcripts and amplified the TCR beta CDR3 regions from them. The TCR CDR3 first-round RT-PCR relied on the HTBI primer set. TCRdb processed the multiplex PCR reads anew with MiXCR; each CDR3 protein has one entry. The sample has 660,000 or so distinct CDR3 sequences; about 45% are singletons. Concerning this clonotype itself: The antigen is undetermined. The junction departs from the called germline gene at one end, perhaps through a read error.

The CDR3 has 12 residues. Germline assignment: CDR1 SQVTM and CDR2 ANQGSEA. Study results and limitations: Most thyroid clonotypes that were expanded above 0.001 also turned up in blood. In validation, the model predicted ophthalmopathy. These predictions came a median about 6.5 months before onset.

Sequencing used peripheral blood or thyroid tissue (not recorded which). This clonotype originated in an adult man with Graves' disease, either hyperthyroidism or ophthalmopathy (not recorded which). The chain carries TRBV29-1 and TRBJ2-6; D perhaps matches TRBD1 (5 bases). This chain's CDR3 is CSVVPRAYVLTF. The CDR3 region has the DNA TGCAGCGTTGTCCCCAGGGCCTACGTCCTGACTTTC. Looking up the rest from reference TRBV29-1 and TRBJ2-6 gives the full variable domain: SAVISQKPSRDICQRGTSLTIQCQVDSQVTMMFWYRQQPGQSLTLIATANQGSEATYESGFVIDKFPISRPNLTFSTLTVSNMSPEDSSIYLCSVVPRAYVLTFGAGSRLTVL.